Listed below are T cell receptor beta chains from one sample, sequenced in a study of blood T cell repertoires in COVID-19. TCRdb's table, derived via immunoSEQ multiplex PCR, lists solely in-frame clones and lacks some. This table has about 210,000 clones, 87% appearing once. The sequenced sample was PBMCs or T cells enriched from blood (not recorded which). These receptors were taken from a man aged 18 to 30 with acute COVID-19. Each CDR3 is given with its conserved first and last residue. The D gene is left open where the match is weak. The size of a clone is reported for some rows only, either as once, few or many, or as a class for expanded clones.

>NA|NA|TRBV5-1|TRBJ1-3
TGCGCCAGCAGCCCGGGGGGAGTCTCTGGAAACACCATATATTTT
CASSPGGVSGNTIYF
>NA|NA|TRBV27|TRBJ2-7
TGTGCCAGCAGGGGTAGCGGTTTCCCCTACGAGCAGTACTTC
CASRGSGFPYEQYF
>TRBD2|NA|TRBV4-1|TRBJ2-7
TGCGCCAGCAGCCTCCTGACTAGCGGGTCAGGGGAGCAGTACTTC
CASSLLTSGSGEQYF
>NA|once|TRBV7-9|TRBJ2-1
TGTGCCAGCAGCTGGGACAATTACAATGAGCAGTTCTTC
CASSWDNYNEQFF
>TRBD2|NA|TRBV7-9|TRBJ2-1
TGTGCCAGCAGCTTAGGACTAGCGTACAATGAGCAGTTCTTC
CASSLGLAYNEQFF
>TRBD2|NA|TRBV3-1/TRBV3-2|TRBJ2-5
TGTGCCAGCAGCCAAAGGAAAATGGTCGAGGGAGGGCCGTACTTC
CASSQRKMVEGGPYF
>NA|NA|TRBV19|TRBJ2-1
TGTGCCAGTACCACGAACCCCTCACTAGCAGACTACAATGAGCAGTTCTTC
CASTTNPSLADYNEQFF
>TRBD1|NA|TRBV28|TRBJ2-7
TGTGCCAGCACCACGGAGGGACAGGGATTTCCCCCCTACGAGCAGTACTTC
CASTTEGQGFPPYEQYF
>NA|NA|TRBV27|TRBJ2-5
TGTGCCAGCAGTTTTTCAACCACTAAAGAGACCCAGTACTTC
CASSFSTTKETQYF
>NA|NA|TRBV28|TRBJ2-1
TGTGCCAGCAGCGCCGGGCAGGGCGGTGAGCAGTTCTTC
CASSAGQGGEQFF
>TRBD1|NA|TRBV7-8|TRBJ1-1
TGTGCCAGCAGCCAAGGACAGGGAAAGTCTTTT
CASSQGQGKSF
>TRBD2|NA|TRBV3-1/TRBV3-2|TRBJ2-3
TGTGCCAGCAGACAAGATGGGGCGGGGGTCACAGATACGCAGTATTTT
CASRQDGAGVTDTQYF
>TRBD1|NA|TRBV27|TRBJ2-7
TGTGCCAGCACAACGGGGACAGGGGGCTTCCACGAGCAGTACTTC
CASTTGTGGFHEQYF
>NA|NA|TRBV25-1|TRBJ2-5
TGTGCCAGCAGTGACGAGAGGGCGCCCCAGTACTTC
CASSDERAPQYF
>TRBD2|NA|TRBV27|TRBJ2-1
TGTGCCAGCAGTGTACCACTAGCGGGAGGGCCTCATGAGCAGTTCTTC
CASSVPLAGGPHEQFF
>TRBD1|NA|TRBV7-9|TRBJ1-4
TGTGCCAGCAGCGCATTTACCGGGACAGAGAATGAAAAACTGTTTTTT
CASSAFTGTENEKLFF
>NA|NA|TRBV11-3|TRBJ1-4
TGTGCCAGCAGATCCGCAGGAGGGACAACTAATGAAAAACTGTTTTTT
CASRSAGGTTNEKLFF